The 3 T cell receptor beta chains below all came from one sample that was sequenced in a study of shared clonotypes between healthy human individuals. The table came from immunoSEQ multiplex PCR; TCRdb's copy has only in-frame clones and leaves some out. Of some 1.5 million clones listed, approximately 98% are singletons. Sequences were obtained from naive CD4+ T cells sorted from blood. Subset indicated: CD45RA+ positively selected. The receptor source for this set is a man younger than 40 in good health.

A word on this clone: Sequence at one end of the junction differs from germline and may be a read error. The rearrangement joins TRBV7-7 to TRBJ2-6; D is undetermined. Germline V lookup: CDR1 SSHAT, CDR2 FNYEAQ (reference sequence). This CDR3 is built from 16 residues. CDR3 in amino acids: CASSLGAVSGANVLTF. The CDR3, as DNA: TGTGCTAGCAGCTTAGGTGCGGTCTCTGGGGCCAACGTCCTGACTTTC.

The chain combines TRBV5-5 with TRBJ2-1; D not resolved. CDR3 length: 16 residues. Trimming pared 4 bases from V and 4 bases from J, leaving 18 bases between. Per the germline V gene, CDR1 is SGHKS and CDR2 is YYEKEE (reference sequence). The CDR3 loop is CASSAGPRHVYNEQFF. CDR3 bases: TGTGCCAGCAGCGCCGGACCGAGGCACGTTTACAATGAGCAGTTCTTC.

With regard to this clone: This specimen includes other DNA sequences encoding the same CDR3. The gene calls are TRBV6-5 and TRBJ2-7; TRBD1 agrees at 7 bases. CDR1 and CDR2 from the germline V gene are MNHEY and SVGAGI. J lost 0 bases, V lost 0 bases, and 2 bases had no gene match. The CDR3 spans 15 residues. The CDR3 loop reads CASSYSRDSSYEQYF. In nucleotides, the CDR3 is TGTGCCAGCAGTTACTCAAGGGACAGCTCCTACGAGCAGTACTTC.